The present entry profiles one T cell receptor beta chain with its context. These data come from a study of blood T cell repertoires in COVID-19. Study details: The cDNA or gDNA used as material had been derived from T cells, B-cell-depleted T cells, or PBMCs.

Trimming left V 3 bases short and J 7 bases short, with 10 bases between. This CDR3 is built from 14 residues. CDR1 is KGHSH, CDR2 LQKENI, per germline. Under the authors' procedure: Estimated nucleated cell counts came from reference gene primer amplification. Generated by immunoSEQ multiplex PCR, the TCRdb table keeps only in-frame clones and is missing some. For V, J and clone size, that table is used; D and trimming come from the DNA. The sample shows 48,000 or so clones, 65% to 90% of them seen only once. The TCR originated in a woman older than 75 with COVID-19, enrolled during active disease. This sequence joins TRBV18 and TRBJ1-6; maybe TRBD1 (6 bases). Sequencing was carried out using peripheral blood. The CDR3 coding sequence is TGTGCCAGCTCACCGGACAGTAAAAATTCACCCCTCCACTTT. Encoded protein: CASSPDSKNSPLHF.